This is a list of T cell receptor beta chains from one sample in a study of glioma-infiltrating T cells after dendritic cell vaccination. The repertoire was sequenced with immunoSEQ multiplex PCR; TCRdb's copy has only in-frame clones and lacks some. Altogether more than 100,000 clones are present, roughly 80% being singletons, with the ten largest covering 10% to 15%. The source was blood, collected before dendritic cell vaccination. The receptors originated from a human donor with glioblastoma. The CDR3 runs from the conserved cysteine through the conserved F or W.

v_gene,j_gene,CDR3aa
TRBV27,TRBJ1-1,CASSLGAGGAVRAFF
TRBV29-1,TRBJ1-1,CSVVGQGNTEAFF
TRBV4-2,TRBJ2-5,CASSLPGGIQETQYF
TRBV5-4,TRBJ2-5,CASSLAGRSSGGEETQYF
TRBV6-5,TRBJ2-1,CASSYAGLAYNEQFF
TRBV19,TRBJ2-7,CASRSQGAYEQYF
TRBV7-2,TRBJ2-7,CASSLFGREEQYF
TRBV11-2,TRBJ2-1,CASSFTPGDEQFF
TRBV11-3,TRBJ2-4,CASSLGQGAKNIQYF
TRBV30,TRBJ2-5,CAWSSELAGLQYF
TRBV5-8,TRBJ2-7,CASLPETPAYEQYF
TRBV6-1,TRBJ2-7,CASRGSGGNEQYF
TRBV10-2,TRBJ2-3,CASSWTSGGDTDTQYF
TRBV7-2,TRBJ2-3,CASRNTGTFATDTQYF
TRBV4-3,TRBJ1-1,CASSHLGVNTEAFF
TRBV7-9,TRBJ2-1,CASSLLAGGLNEQFF
TRBV10-1,TRBJ2-1,CASSHRGDEQFF
TRBV5-1,TRBJ1-2,CASSLGTGDYGYTF
TRBV19,TRBJ2-5,CASSPRRTGSPETQYF
TRBV6-5,TRBJ1-5,CASSYSTGSQPQHF
TRBV5-6,TRBJ2-5,CASSSDRVETQYF
TRBV6-5,TRBJ2-7,CASSARVGSYEQYF
TRBV2,TRBJ2-5,CASSGLAGIRGETQYF
TRBV7-2,TRBJ1-5,CASSLGPSGWGNQPQHF
TRBV19,TRBJ1-5,CASRITGGSNQPQHF
TRBV7-2,TRBJ2-7,CASSFQTGLAGEAYEQYF
TRBV5-1,TRBJ2-5,CASSSDRGWVLTQYF
TRBV5-1,TRBJ2-7,CASSEVGTASYEQYF
TRBV29-1,TRBJ1-2,CSVTTGANYGYTF
TRBV5-4,TRBJ2-5,CASSLVAQQETQYF
TRBV5-1,TRBJ2-1,CASSPSAGSSYNEQFF
TRBV14,TRBJ2-1,CASSQVRYNEQFF
TRBV5-4,TRBJ2-2,CASSRKTGGDTGELFF
TRBV6-6,TRBJ1-1,CASREGDTEAFF
TRBV6-1,TRBJ1-2,CASSASRLVPYGYTF
TRBV6-6,TRBJ2-1,CASSSGQYNEQFF
TRBV7-9,TRBJ2-2,CASSPDTGELFF
TRBV7-2,TRBJ2-1,CASSYQGNEQFF
TRBV27,TRBJ2-1,CASSLWTGTYNEQFF
TRBV4-3,TRBJ1-6,CASSTGDNSPLHF
TRBV6-1,TRBJ2-3,CASRLGREDTQYF
TRBV10-1,TRBJ1-2,CASSDETGYGYTF
TRBV14,TRBJ2-1,CASSQGRLAGGQRDEQFF
TRBV7-9,TRBJ2-3,CASSLNGGEDTQYF